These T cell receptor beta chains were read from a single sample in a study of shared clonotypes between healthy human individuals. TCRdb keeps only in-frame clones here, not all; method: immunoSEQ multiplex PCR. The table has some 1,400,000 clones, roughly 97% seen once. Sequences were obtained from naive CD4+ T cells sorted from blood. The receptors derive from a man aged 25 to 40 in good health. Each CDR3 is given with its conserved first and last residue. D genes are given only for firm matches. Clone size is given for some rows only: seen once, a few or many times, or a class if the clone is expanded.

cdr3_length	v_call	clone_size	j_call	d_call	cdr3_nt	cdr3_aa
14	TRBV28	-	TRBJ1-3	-	TGTGCCAGCAGTTTCGCCGGGGTCGGAAACACCATATATTTT	CASSFAGVGNTIYF
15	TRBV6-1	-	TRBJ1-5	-	TGTGCCAGCAGTGAACCGGGGAGGTTGGCTCAGCCCCAGCATTTT	CASSEPGRLAQPQHF
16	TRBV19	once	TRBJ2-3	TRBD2	TGTGCCAGTACTGGCGGGAGGGCCGTTAGCACAGATACGCAGTATTTT	CASTGGRAVSTDTQYF
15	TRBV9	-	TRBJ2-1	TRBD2	TGTGCCAGCAGCAATAGCGGGAGCTCCTACAATGAGCAGTTCTTC	CASSNSGSSYNEQFF
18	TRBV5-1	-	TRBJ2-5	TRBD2	TGCGCCAGCAGCTCAGGACTAGCGGGAGTCCCCGCCCGAGAGACCCAGTACTTC	CASSSGLAGVPARETQYF
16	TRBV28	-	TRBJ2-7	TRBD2	TGTGCCAGCAGTTCCCTTACACAGCCTAGCGGACCTGAGCAGTACTTC	CASSSLTQPSGPEQYF
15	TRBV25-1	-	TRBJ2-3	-	TGTGCCAGCAGTGATCCCGGGAAGGGAGTAGATACGCAGTATTTT	CASSDPGKGVDTQYF
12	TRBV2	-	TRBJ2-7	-	TGTGCCAGCAGCGGGGACTCGAGCGAGCAGTACTTC	CASSGDSSEQYF
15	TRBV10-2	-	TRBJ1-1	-	TGCGCCAGCAGGGGATTGACAGGATTGAACACTGAAGCTTTCTTT	CASRGLTGLNTEAFF
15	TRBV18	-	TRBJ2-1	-	TGTGCCAGCTCACCCCAACGACTACCACCCAATGAGCAGTTCTTC	CASSPQRLPPNEQFF
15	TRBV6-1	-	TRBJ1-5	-	TGTGCCAGCAGCCCCGGGACTCGCTCAATTCAGCCCCAGCATTTT	CASSPGTRSIQPQHF
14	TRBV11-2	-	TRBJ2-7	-	TGTGCCAGCAGCTTAGGACTACTCTTCGGGGAGCAGTACTTC	CASSLGLLFGEQYF
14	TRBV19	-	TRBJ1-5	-	TGTGCCAGTACCCGACAGTTAAGCAATCAGCCCCAGCATTTT	CASTRQLSNQPQHF
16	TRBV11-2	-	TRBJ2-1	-	TGTGCCAGCAGCCAGCTTATGACTAGTTCGAATAATGAGCAGTTCTTC	CASSQLMTSSNNEQFF
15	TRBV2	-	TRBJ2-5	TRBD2	TGTGCCAGCACCAAGGGACTAGCGGATCAAGAGACCCAGTACTTC	CASTKGLADQETQYF
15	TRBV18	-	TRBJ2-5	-	TGTGCCAGCTCACCCGATGCGGGCCCCCAAGAGACCCAGTACTTC	CASSPDAGPQETQYF
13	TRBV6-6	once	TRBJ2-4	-	TGTGCCAGCAGTACCCTCAGGGGAGGTGTTCAGTACTTC	CASSTLRGGVQYF
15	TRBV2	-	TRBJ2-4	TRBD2	TGTGCCAGCAGCTCGGGAGGGCCTGGCAAAAACATTCAGTACTTC	CASSSGGPGKNIQYF
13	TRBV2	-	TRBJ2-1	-	TGTGCCAGCCCAGGTGCTTCCTACAATGAGCAGTTCTTC	CASPGASYNEQFF
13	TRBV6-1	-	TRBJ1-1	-	TGTGCCAGCAATGGGCCTAAGAACACTGAAGCTTTCTTT	CASNGPKNTEAFF
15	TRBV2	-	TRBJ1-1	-	TGTGCCAGCAGGAAAGGATTGGGAGAGAACACTGAAGCTTTCTTT	CASRKGLGENTEAFF
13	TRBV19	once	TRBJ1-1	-	TGTGCCAGTAGTATCGATATGAACACTGAAGCTTTCTTT	CASSIDMNTEAFF
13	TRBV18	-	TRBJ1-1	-	TGTGCCAGCTCACCACGAGGGAGGACTGAAGCTTTCTTT	CASSPRGRTEAFF
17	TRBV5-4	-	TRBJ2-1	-	TGTGCCAGCAGCTCTCAGGGGTTTTGGATCGAGGAAAATGAGCAGTTCTTC	CASSSQGFWIEENEQFF
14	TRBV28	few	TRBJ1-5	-	TGTGCCAGCACTGTTAGGTCAGTTCCTCAGCCCCAGCATTTT	CASTVRSVPQPQHF
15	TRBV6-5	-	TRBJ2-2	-	TGTGCCAGCATGGATGGGACACTTAACACCGGGGAGCTGTTTTTT	CASMDGTLNTGELFF
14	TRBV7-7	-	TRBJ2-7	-	TGTGCCAGCAGCCCCCGGTGGAGCTCCTACGAGCAGTACTTC	CASSPRWSSYEQYF
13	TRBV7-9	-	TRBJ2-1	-	TGTGCCAGCAGCTCCAGCCCCTACAATGAGCAGTTCTTC	CASSSSPYNEQFF
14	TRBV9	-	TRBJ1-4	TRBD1	TGTGCCAGCAGCGTAGGACAGGGAAATGAAAAACTGTTTTTT	CASSVGQGNEKLFF
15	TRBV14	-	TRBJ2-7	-	TGTGCCAGCAGCCAAGGTTGGGGGACCCCGTACGAGCAGTACTTC	CASSQGWGTPYEQYF
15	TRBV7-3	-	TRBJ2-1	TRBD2	TGTGCCAGCAGCCTCGGACTAGCCGGCTACAATGAGCAGTTCTTC	CASSLGLAGYNEQFF
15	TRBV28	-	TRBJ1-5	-	TGTGCCAGCAGTTTAGGAGGGAATAGCAATCAGCCCCAGCATTTT	CASSLGGNSNQPQHF
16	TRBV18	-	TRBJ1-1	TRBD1	TGTGCCAGCTCACTTGGACAGGGGGCGCTCGGCACTGAAGCTTTCTTT	CASSLGQGALGTEAFF
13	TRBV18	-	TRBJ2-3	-	TGTGCCAGCTCACGAACCAGGGAAGACACGCAGTATTTT	CASSRTREDTQYF
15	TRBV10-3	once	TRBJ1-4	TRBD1	TGTGCCATCATTCCGGGGACAGGGTCTAATGAAAAACTGTTTTTT	CAIIPGTGSNEKLFF
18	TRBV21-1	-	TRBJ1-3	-	TGTGCCAGCAGCAAAGGGACAGGGGGCCGCACCCCTGGAAACACCATATATTTT	CASSKGTGGRTPGNTIYF
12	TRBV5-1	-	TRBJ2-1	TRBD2	TGCGCCAGCAGCTTGGAAAGCGGGAAGCAGTTCTTC	CASSLESGKQFF
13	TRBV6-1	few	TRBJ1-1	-	TGTGCCAGCAGTGAATGGGGGGGTGCGGCAGCTTTCTTT	CASSEWGGAAAFF
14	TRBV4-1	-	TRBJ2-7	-	TGCGCCAGCAGCTTCCGGACACTAGCCTACGAGCAGTACTTC	CASSFRTLAYEQYF
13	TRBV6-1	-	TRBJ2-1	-	TGTGCCAGCAGTGAGGGGCTCTTCAATGAGCAGTTCTTC	CASSEGLFNEQFF
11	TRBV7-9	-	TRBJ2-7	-	TGTGCCAGCAGCTTAGGGGCTGAGCAGTACTTC	CASSLGAEQYF
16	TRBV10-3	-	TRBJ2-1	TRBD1	TGTGCCATCAGTGCGCCGGGACAGTTCTATTCCAATGAGCAGTTCTTC	CAISAPGQFYSNEQFF
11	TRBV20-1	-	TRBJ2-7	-	TGCAGTGCTATGAAGGTCAACGAGCAGTACTTC	CSAMKVNEQYF
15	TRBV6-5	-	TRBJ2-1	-	TGTGCCAGCAGTTACGGTCGAGGGCCCAACAATGAGCAGTTCTTC	CASSYGRGPNNEQFF
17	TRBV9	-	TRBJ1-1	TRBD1	TGTGCCAGCAGCCCCCACTCCCTTGGGCTAGGGGGCTCTGAAGCTTTCTTT	CASSPHSLGLGGSEAFF
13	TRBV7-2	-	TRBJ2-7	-	TGTGCCAGCAGCTTAGGTCATTTCTACGAGCAGTACTTC	CASSLGHFYEQYF
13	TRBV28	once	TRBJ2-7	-	TGTGCCAGCAGTCTTAGACCCGCCTACGAGCAGTACTTC	CASSLRPAYEQYF
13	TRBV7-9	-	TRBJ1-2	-	TGTGCCAGCAGCTTAAGGGGGGGCGATGGCTACACCTTC	CASSLRGGDGYTF
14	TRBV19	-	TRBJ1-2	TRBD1	TGTGCCAGTAGCCATCCGGGACAGGGTGCTGGCTACACCTTC	CASSHPGQGAGYTF
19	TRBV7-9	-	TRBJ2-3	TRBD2	TGTGCCAGCAGCCTTCCCCTTGCAGCGGGAGGGCCTGGCACAGATACGCAGTATTTT	CASSLPLAAGGPGTDTQYF
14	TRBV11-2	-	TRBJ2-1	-	TGTGCCAGCAGCCTCGGGGGGCCAGGGAATGAGCAGTTCTTC	CASSLGGPGNEQFF